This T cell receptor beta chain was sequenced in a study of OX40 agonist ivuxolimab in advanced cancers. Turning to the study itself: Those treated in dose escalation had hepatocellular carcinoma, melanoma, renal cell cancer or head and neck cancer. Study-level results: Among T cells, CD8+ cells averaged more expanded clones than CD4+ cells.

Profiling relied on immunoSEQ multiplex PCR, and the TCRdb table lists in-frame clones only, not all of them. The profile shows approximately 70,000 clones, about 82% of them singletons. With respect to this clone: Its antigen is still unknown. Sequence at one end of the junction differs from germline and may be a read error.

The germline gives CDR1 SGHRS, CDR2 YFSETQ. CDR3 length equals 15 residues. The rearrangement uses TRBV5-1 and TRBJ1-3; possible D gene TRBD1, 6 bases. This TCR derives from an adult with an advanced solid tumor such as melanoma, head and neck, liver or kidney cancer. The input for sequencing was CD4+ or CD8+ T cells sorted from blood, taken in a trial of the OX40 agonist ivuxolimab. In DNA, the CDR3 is TGCGCCAGCAGCTGGGGGCCCGAAAGAAGGGACACCATGTATTTT. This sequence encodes CASSWGPERRDTMYF.